These 23 T cell receptor beta chains were sequenced from one sample in a study of cytomegalovirus exposure and HLA in healthy donors. The protocol was immunoSEQ multiplex PCR, while the TCRdb copy is restricted to in-frame clones and leaves out a portion. This table holds tens of thousands of clones, roughly 96% found once. The specimen was PBMCs. These receptors were obtained from a man aged 18 to 30 in good health and CMV-seronegative.

The chain employs TRBV4-2 and TRBJ1-1, with 9 positions matching TRBD1. Trimming cost V 4 bases and J 2 bases; bases outside gene matches: 2. The V gene's germline CDR1 is LGHNA and CDR2 YNFKEQ. There are 14 residues in the CDR3. The CDR3 loop reads CASSPDRGNTEAFF. CDR3 nucleotides: TGTGCCAGCAGCCCGGACAGGGGAAACACTGAAGCTTTCTTT.

The rearrangement uses TRBV2 and TRBJ1-1; possibly TRBD1 for D (5 bases). CDR3 length equals 13 residues. In germline, CDR1 is SNHLY, CDR2 FYNNEI. Trimming took off 7 bases at V and 1 base at J, with 10 bases between the two ends. In DNA form, the CDR3 reads TGTGCCAGCAAGTCCGGGGGGAACACTGAAGCTTTCTTT. It translates to CASKSGGNTEAFF.

J is TRBJ2-3 and V is TRBV11-2; 10 nucleotides match TRBD2. Germline CDR1 is SGHAT and CDR2 is FQNNGV. The CDR3 consists of 19 residues. With 0 bases clipped from V and 4 bases from J, the junction kept 13 bases outside the gene matches. CDR3 DNA: TGTGCCAGCAGCTTAGAGCCCCCCCGGCTAGCGGGAGTCGCAGATACGCAGTATTTT. Protein product: CASSLEPPRLAGVADTQYF.

This sequence joins TRBV18 and TRBJ2-7, with D maybe TRBD1 (6 bases). Trimming shortened V by 4 bases and J by 7 bases, and 20 bases separated the two germline ends. Germline V CDR1 and CDR2: KGHSH, LQKENI. CDR3 size: 15 residues. The CDR3 nucleotides read TGTGCCAGCTCACTTACCCACAGGGATCCAGGGGAGCAGTACTTC. Its translation: CASSLTHRDPGEQYF. Supplemented by reference TRBV18 and TRBJ2-7, the full variable domain reads NAGVMQNPRHLVRRRGQEARLRCSPMKGHSHVYWYRQLPEEGLKFMVYLQKENIIDESGMPKERFSAEFPKEGPSILRIQQVVRGDSAAYFCASSLTHRDPGEQYFGPGTRLTVT.

The chain recombines TRBV4-3 with TRBJ2-2; a possible D gene is TRBD1 (5 bases). The CDR3 extends over 16 amino acids. Germline V gene data show CDR1 as LGHNA and CDR2 as YSLEER. Trimming removed 0 bases at V and 5 bases at J, with 13 bases between. The CDR3 nucleotides read TGCGCCAGCAGCCAAGACCCAGGGCAGGAGACCGGGGAGCTGTTTTTT. It is translated as CASSQDPGQETGELFF.

V is TRBV11-2 and J is TRBJ2-7, with D perhaps TRBD2 (6 bases). Germline lookup yields CDR1 SGHAT and CDR2 FQNNGV. CDR3 length: 14 residues. The germline V and J ends were trimmed by 6 bases and 2 bases, with 14 bases remaining between them. CDR3 protein: CASSSTRPAYEQYF. The DNA of the CDR3 is TGTGCCAGCAGTTCGACTAGGCCCGCCTACGAGCAGTACTTC.

The chain couples TRBV5-1 to TRBJ2-7; 14 nucleotides align to TRBD2. After removal of 0 bases from V and 3 bases from J, the junction contained 2 bases not matched to a gene. Germline CDR1 and CDR2: SGHRS and YFSETQ. This CDR3 comprises 16 residues. The chain's CDR3 is CASSLGGTSGGYEQYF. CDR3 in DNA: TGCGCCAGCAGCTTGGGGGGGACTAGCGGGGGCTACGAGCAGTACTTC.

The rearrangement links TRBV5-1 to TRBJ1-3, with D possibly being TRBD1 (5 bases). Germline V CDR1 and CDR2: SGHRS, YFSETQ. The CDR3 contains 14 residues. V lost 3 bases, J lost 4 bases, and 11 bases lay in between. DNA for the CDR3: TGCGCCAGCAGCTCGGGGGGGACGGGAAACACCATATATTTT. Translation gives CASSSGGTGNTIYF.

J is TRBJ2-2 and V is TRBV28, with D unresolved. Germline lookup yields CDR1 MDHEN and CDR2 SYDVKM. There are 13 residues in the CDR3. Trimming removed 8 bases at V and 3 bases at J, with 10 bases between. CDR3: CASVRADTGELFF. CDR3 nucleotide sequence: TGTGCCAGCGTCCGCGCGGACACCGGGGAGCTGTTTTTT.

The rearrangement uses TRBV9 and TRBJ2-7; 8 nucleotides match TRBD1. CDR3 length: 15 residues. In germline, CDR1 is SGDLS, CDR2 YYNGEE. The V segment lost 4 bases and the J segment 0 bases; nucleotides outside the gene matches: 6. CDR3 amino acids: CASSKQGEHSYEQYF. The CDR3 coding sequence is TGTGCCAGCAGCAAACAGGGGGAACACTCCTACGAGCAGTACTTC.

This clone was seen a handful of times. This chain links TRBV30 with TRBJ1-2; D may be TRBD1 (6 bases). CDR3 length: 13 amino acids. Looked up from germline, CDR1 is GTSNPN and CDR2 is SVGIG (reference sequence). The V end was cut by 3 bases, the J end by 8 bases, with 16 bases between. The CDR3 reads CAWSTNRQEGYTF. Here the CDR3 DNA reads TGTGCCTGGAGCACTAACCGACAGGAAGGCTACACCTTC.

J is TRBJ1-5 and V is TRBV7-2; no reliable D call. This CDR3 has 16 amino acids. Trimming stripped 3 bases from V and 0 bases from J, with 12 bases between. Germline assignment: CDR1 SGHTA and CDR2 FQGNSA. The CDR3 region is CASSLSLVYSNQPQHF. DNA of the CDR3: TGTGCCAGCAGCTTGTCACTGGTTTATAGCAATCAGCCCCAGCATTTT.

This clone is a singleton in its sample. CDR3 amino acids: CASSLEGTGGGGELFF. The CDR3 nucleotides are TGTGCCAGCAGCTTAGAGGGGACAGGGGGTGGTGGGGAGCTGTTTTTT. This chain joins TRBV11-3 and TRBJ2-2; 11 bases agree with TRBD1. Germline V gene data show CDR1 as SGHNT and CDR2 as YENEEA. Losses at the gene ends were 0 bases for V and 8 bases for J; bases not matched to a gene: 5. This CDR3 region has 16 residues.

The chain employs TRBV27 and TRBJ2-7; 16 bases line up with TRBD2. The germline V gene has CDR1 MNHEY and CDR2 SMNVEV (reference sequence). V shed 3 bases and J 4 bases; nucleotides not matched to a gene: 9. The CDR3 runs 18 residues. The CDR3 nucleotides read TGTGCCAGCAGTTTTCAGGGACTAGCGGGAGGGCCGCGATACGAGCAGTACTTC. Translation: CASSFQGLAGGPRYEQYF.

The genes are TRBV15 and TRBJ2-3, with D tentatively TRBD1 (6 bases). V dropped 0 bases and J dropped 3 bases, with 10 bases sitting between them. CDR1 and CDR2 from the germline V gene are LNHNV and YYDKDF (reference sequence). The CDR3 totals 15 residues. Written as DNA, the CDR3 is TGTGCCACCAGCAGAGATTCTACAGGGACAGATACGCAGTATTTT. It is translated as CATSRDSTGTDTQYF. Supplemented by reference TRBV15 and TRBJ2-3, the full variable domain reads DAMVIQNPRYQVTQFGKPVTLSCSQTLNHNVMYWYQQKSSQAPKLLFHYYDKDFNNEADTPDNFQSRRPNTSFCFLDIRSPGLGDTAMYLCATSRDSTGTDTQYFGPGTRLTVL.

The chain combines TRBV5-1 with TRBJ2-7; 9 nucleotides align to TRBD1. The CDR3 spans 16 residues. J gave up 6 bases and V 0 bases, and 10 bases lay outside the gene matches. The V gene's germline CDR1 is SGHRS and CDR2 YFSETQ. The CDR3 coding sequence is TGCGCCAGCAGCTTGGCCGGTCCCGGGACAGGGTCCGAGCAGTACTTC. Translated: CASSLAGPGTGSEQYF.

A single count supports this clone. The chain employs TRBV5-6 and TRBJ2-7, with TRBD2 matching over 9 bases. The CDR3 sequence is 19 residues long. Germline V gene data show CDR1 as SGHDT and CDR2 as YYEEEE. Germline trimming cut 1 base from V and 2 bases from J; bases unmatched to any gene: 16. The chain's CDR3 is CASSLLARSLAGRAYEQYF. The CDR3 DNA reads as TGTGCCAGCAGCTTGTTGGCCCGATCTCTAGCGGGAAGGGCCTACGAGCAGTACTTC.

CDR3 amino acids: CASSAAGAETQYF. DNA of the CDR3: TGTGCCAGCAGTGCTGCGGGAGCAGAGACCCAGTACTTC. This chain links TRBV2 with TRBJ2-5, with 7 positions matching TRBD2. The CDR3 consists of 13 residues. The germline V gene has CDR1 SNHLY and CDR2 FYNNEI. V lost 4 bases, J lost 4 bases, and 3 bases stayed unmatched. Full variable domain (missing parts from reference TRBV2 and TRBJ2-5): EPEVTQTPSHQVTQMGQEVILRCVPISNHLYFYWYRQILGQKVEFLVSFYNNEISEKSEIFDDQFSVERPDGSNFTLKIRSTKLEDSAMYFCASSAAGAETQYFGPGTRLLVL.

The V call is TRBV28, the J call TRBJ2-4; D remains unclear. Deletions cut 4 bases from V and 0 bases from J, with 13 bases between. The germline gives CDR1 MDHEN, CDR2 SYDVKM. The CDR3 is made up of 16 amino acids. The CDR3 nucleotides are TGTGCCAGCAGTTACCACTCGCAACTAGCCAAAAACATTCAGTACTTC. It encodes CASSYHSQLAKNIQYF.

V is TRBV10-3 and J is TRBJ2-1; the match to TRBD2 covers 8 bases. Losses at the gene ends were 6 bases for V and 8 bases for J; bases not matched to a gene: 18. The CDR3 runs to 17 residues. In germline, CDR1 is ENHRY, CDR2 SYGVKD. CDR3 protein: CAIRGAGSGLGVDEQFF. The CDR3 DNA follows: TGTGCCATCAGAGGGGCGGGATCGGGACTAGGTGTGGATGAGCAGTTCTTC.

The chain has TRBV6-5 and TRBJ2-7, with 8 positions matching TRBD1. J was trimmed by 6 bases and V by 5 bases; bases with no gene match: 9. CDR1 and CDR2 (germline): MNHEY, SVGAGI. This CDR3 spans 14 amino acids. CDR3 region: CASSRRTGSSEQYF. As DNA, the CDR3 is TGTGCCAGCAGTCGGCGGACAGGGTCCAGCGAGCAGTACTTC.

The chain uses TRBV28 and TRBJ1-5; D is uncertain. V lost 6 bases, J lost 7 bases, and 7 bases lay in between. Per the germline V gene, CDR1 is MDHEN and CDR2 is SYDVKM. CDR3 size: 11 residues. The CDR3 here is CASRGGQPQHF. The CDR3 region has the DNA TGTGCCAGCAGGGGAGGACAGCCCCAGCATTTT.

V gene TRBV29-1 combines with J gene TRBJ2-5; the D gene is possibly TRBD1 (5 bases). V lost 4 bases, J lost 2 bases, and 11 bases lay in between. Germline V CDR1 and CDR2: SQVTM, ANQGSEA. The CDR3 extends over 13 amino acids. The CDR3 coding sequence is TGCAGCGTTGGGGCGAACAGGCAAGAGACCCAGTACTTC. Its protein is CSVGANRQETQYF.